A selection of T cell receptor beta chains follows, all from one sample in a study of OX40 agonist ivuxolimab in advanced cancers. TCRdb's copy holds only in-frame clones and misses some; the assay was immunoSEQ multiplex PCR. The sample records roughly 70,000 clones, more than 80% being singletons. The material sequenced was CD4+ or CD8+ T cells sorted from blood, taken in a trial of the OX40 agonist ivuxolimab. These receptors came from an adult with an advanced solid tumor such as melanoma, head and neck, liver or kidney cancer. CDR3s include the opening cysteine and the closing phenylalanine or tryptophan. A D gene is named only where the DNA matches it firmly. Not all rows give a size; the values are once, few, many and, for expanded clones, a class.

size | J | V | D | CDR3 | DNA
once | TRBJ2-1 | TRBV2 | TRBD2 | CASSVNWRGDNEQFF | TGTGCCAGCAGTGTGAATTGGCGGGGGGACAATGAGCAGTTCTTC
- | TRBJ2-2 | TRBV12-5 | - | CASGLARTPASGELFF | TGTGCTAGTGGTTTGGCCCGGACCCCTGCGTCCGGGGAGCTGTTTTTT
- | TRBJ1-1 | TRBV4-2 | TRBD1 | CASSQDLMGQGYTEAFF | TGTGCCAGCAGCCAAGATCTGATGGGACAGGGGTACACTGAAGCTTTCTTT
- | TRBJ2-6 | TRBV11-1 | TRBD1 | CASSYTGAGANVLTF | TGTGCCAGCAGCTATACAGGGGCTGGGGCCAACGTCCTGACTTTC
- | TRBJ2-7 | TRBV5-6 | - | CASSLGGGTYEQYF | TGTGCCAGCAGCTTGGGGGGCGGTACCTACGAGCAGTACTTC
- | TRBJ2-6 | TRBV11-3 | TRBD1 | CASSPTGFGANVLTF | TGTGCCAGCAGCCCGACAGGGTTTGGGGCCAACGTCCTGACTTTC
- | TRBJ1-2 | TRBV5-4 | TRBD1 | CASSNGQGVYGYTF | TGTGCCAGCAGCAATGGACAGGGGGTGTATGGCTACACCTTC
- | TRBJ2-5 | TRBV11-3 | TRBD2 | CASSLGLAGVQETQYF | TGTGCCAGCAGCTTAGGACTAGCGGGAGTCCAAGAGACCCAGTACTTC
- | TRBJ2-1 | TRBV2 | TRBD1 | CASSEARGTGDEQFF | TGTGCCAGCAGTGAAGCGCGAGGGACAGGGGATGAGCAGTTCTTC
- | TRBJ1-6 | TRBV7-9 | - | CASSLARTANSPLHF | TGTGCCAGCAGCTTAGCGAGAACGGCAAATTCACCCCTCCACTTT
- | TRBJ1-5 | TRBV2 | TRBD1 | CASSVDRGEQPQHF | TGTGCCAGCAGTGTGGACAGGGGGGAGCAGCCCCAGCATTTT
once | TRBJ2-6 | TRBV16 | TRBD2 | CASSLKAGSGANVLTF | TGTGCCAGCAGCCTCAAAGCGGGGTCTGGGGCCAACGTCCTGACTTTC
- | TRBJ1-1 | TRBV18 | TRBD1 | CASSPSGTGNTEAFF | TGTGCCAGCTCACCTTCCGGGACAGGGAACACTGAAGCTTTCTTT
- | TRBJ2-3 | TRBV19 | TRBD2 | CASSIGTSGGRRDTQYF | TGTGCCAGTAGTATAGGCACTAGCGGGGGGAGGAGGGATACGCAGTATTTT
- | TRBJ1-5 | TRBV6-5 | - | CASSLGGDQPQHF | TGTGCCAGCAGTCTCGGGGGGGATCAGCCCCAGCATTTT
- | TRBJ1-5 | TRBV21-1 | - | CASSKVRTGNQPQHF | TGTGCCAGCAGCAAAGTGAGGACAGGTAATCAGCCCCAGCATTTT
- | TRBJ1-1 | TRBV2 | - | CASSEIGSGTGTEAFF | TGTGCCAGCAGTGAAATCGGGTCCGGGACCGGCACTGAAGCTTTCTTT
- | TRBJ2-3 | TRBV6-4 | - | CAAWEDTDTQYF | TGTGCCGCCTGGGAGGACACAGATACGCAGTATTTT
- | TRBJ2-3 | TRBV6-1 | TRBD2 | CASSSRGGGARTQYF | TGTGCCAGCAGCTCCAGGGGCGGGGGGGCGAGGACGCAGTATTTT
- | TRBJ2-2 | TRBV5-8 | - | CASTIASANTGELFF | TGTGCCAGTACTATAGCGTCCGCGAACACCGGGGAGCTGTTTTTT
- | TRBJ2-7 | TRBV28 | - | CATGGPWSSYEQYF | TGTGCCACCGGGGGCCCGTGGAGCTCCTACGAGCAGTACTTC
- | TRBJ1-2 | TRBV2 | TRBD1 | CASLLGQDYGYTF | TGTGCCAGCCTCTTGGGACAGGACTATGGCTACACCTTC
few | TRBJ1-5 | TRBV2 | - | CASRWGENQPQHF | TGTGCCAGCCGATGGGGGGAGAATCAGCCCCAGCATTTT
- | TRBJ1-1 | TRBV19 | - | CASRMRGGNTEAFF | TGTGCCAGTAGGATGAGGGGAGGGAACACTGAAGCTTTCTTT
- | TRBJ2-2 | TRBV19 | - | CASRAVPGELFF | TGTGCCAGTAGGGCTGTGCCCGGGGAGCTGTTTTTT